Each of the 3 T cell receptor beta chains below was sequenced from the same sample in a study of monozygotic twins with inflammatory bowel disease. From its re-call of the 5' RACE reads, TCRdb lists each CDR3 protein once, without DNA. The repertoire shows around 400,000 distinct CDR3 sequences; the top ten hold 2% to 3%. The sample taken for sequencing was blood. Every receptor here comes from a human donor with ulcerative colitis or Crohn's disease, or a healthy co-twin of an affected twin (not recorded which).

The chain couples TRBV12-3 or TRBV12-4 to TRBJ1-1; TCRdb's D call, TRBD1, is unchecked because there is no DNA. The CDR3 covers 15 residues. CDR3 protein: CASSFLRGSHDEAFF.

The chain joins TRBV7-2 to TRBJ2-5; the D call of TRBD1 rests on TCRdb alone, since no DNA is present to check it. CDR3 size: 16 residues. Germline CDR1 reads SGHTA; CDR2 reads FQGNSA. Here the CDR3 reads CASSSDRAQGSETQYF.

This chain uses TRBV19 with TRBJ2-3. The CDR3 is made up of 12 amino acids. Germline assignment: CDR1 LNHDA and CDR2 SQIVND (reference sequence). This CDR3 is CASSIGTDTQYF.